The 14 T cell receptor delta chains listed next were all sequenced from one sample in a study of gamma-delta T cells after stem cell transplantation. TCRdb called clones anew from the RT-PCR reads with CATT. Of approximately 5,000 delta-chain clones detected, approximately 1.9% appear once; the ten largest clones hold 15% to 20%. Sample: gamma-delta T cells. Every receptor here comes from a human donor. It is not recorded whose cells these are; they may come from a transplant donor.

Only a few counts were recorded for this clone. V usage is TRDV2 and J usage is TRDJ3; 8 nucleotides line up with TRDD3. The V and J ends lost 0 bases and 0 bases, in that order; junction bases with no gene match: 9. The CDR3 runs 20 residues. In germline, CDR1 is GEAIGNYY, CDR2 EKD. The DNA for the CDR3 is TGTGCCTGTGACACCGCTTCTGGGGGACAAAGCTCCTGGGACACCCGACAGATGTTTTTC. It is translated as CACDTASGGQSSWDTRQMFF.

A remark on this clone: A far larger clone lies a single base away; this is likely a read error. The chain employs TRDV2 and TRDJ1; 12 bases match TRDD3. This CDR3 has 17 amino acids. The V segment lost 2 bases and the J segment 0 bases; nucleotides outside the gene matches: 6. Germline V gives CDR1 GEAIGNYY, CDR2 EKD. CDR3: CACDKLGDTAYTDKLIF. The CDR3 bases are TGTGCCTGTGACAAGCTGGGGGATACGGCGTACACCGATAAACTCATCTTT.

A few counts support this clone. The chain carries TRDV2 and TRDJ1, with 13 bases aligning to TRDD3. Germline V gives CDR1 GEAIGNYY, CDR2 EKD. Trimming cost V 2 bases and J 0 bases; bases outside gene matches: 5. This CDR3 is 17 amino acids long. CDR3 sequence: CACDNWGIRRNTDKLIF. CDR3 DNA sequence: TGTGCCTGTGACAACTGGGGGATACGCCGAAACACCGATAAACTCATCTTT.

A note on this clone: This likely reflects a read error, since a far larger clone is one base away. The same CDR3 can be traced to other DNA sequences in this sample. The CDR3 coding sequence is TGTGCCTGCGACGGGCTTACTGGGGGAGACACCGATAAACTCATCTTT. Its translation is CACDGLTGGDTDKLIF. The chain couples TRDV2 to TRDJ1; 9 bases line up with TRDD3. Unmatched junction bases numbered 11, after V lost 7 bases and J lost 0 bases. Germline V CDR1 and CDR2: GEAIGNYY, EKD. CDR3 length: 16 residues.

This clone was seen only a few times. A read error likely explains why the TCRdb protein, taken from a much larger clone, differs from this DNA's translation at residue 10; the protein shown is translated from the DNA. The chain links TRDV2 to TRDJ1; no definite D call. CDR1 is GEAIGNYY, CDR2 EKD, per germline. This CDR3 region has 14 residues. This chain's CDR3 is CACDTVLYTGKLIF. In DNA, the CDR3 is TGTGCCTGTGACACGGTACTGTACACCGGTAAACTCATCTTT.

A few counts support this clone. The protein TCRdb lists belongs to a much larger clone and differs from this DNA's translation at residue 5, which points to a read error; the protein shown is made from the DNA. The V and J genes are TRDV2 and TRDJ1; the D gene is possibly TRDD3 (6 bases). Looked up from germline, CDR1 is GEAIGNYY and CDR2 is EKD. This CDR3 region has 17 residues. V lost 4 bases to trimming and J lost 2 bases, with 22 bases between them. The CDR3 sequence is CACEELGPMHGTDKLIF. The CDR3 DNA follows: TGTGCCTGTGAGGAACTGGGTCCGATGCACGGGACCGATAAACTCATCTTT.

This clone counts as medium-sized (0.01 to 0.1%). Within the sample, other DNA sequences also encode this same CDR3. The chain is built from TRDV2 and TRDJ1; D gene ambiguous. V shed 0 bases and J shed 1 base, with 14 bases lying between them. This CDR3 is built from 16 residues. The germline CDR1 and CDR2 sequences are GEAIGNYY and EKD. The CDR3, as DNA: TGTGCCTGTGACACCTTGGTGGGCCTCGTCACCGATAAACTCATCTTT. It codes for CACDTLVGLVTDKLIF.

This clone was recorded a few times. The translation of this DNA and the TCRdb protein of a much larger clone differ at residue 17, probably owing to a read error; the protein shown here is translated from the DNA. The chain recombines TRDV2 with TRDJ1, with 10 nucleotides matching TRDD3. This CDR3 contains 18 residues. Germline V gene data show CDR1 as GEAIGNYY and CDR2 as EKD. This CDR3 is CACDTVDQGDTWPDKLTF. The CDR3 DNA reads TGTGCCTGTGACACCGTAGACCAGGGGGATACGTGGCCCGATAAACTCACCTTT.

A note on this clone: TCRdb's entry gives the protein of a much larger clone, which mismatches this DNA's translation at residue 3, likely from a read error; the protein reported here is translated from the DNA. The rearrangement uses TRDV2 and TRDJ1; TRDD3 aligns across 13 bases. Germline-derived CDR1 and CDR2 are GEAIGNYY and EKD. The CDR3 is made up of 19 amino acids. CDR3: CARDTLDWGIRDETDKLIF. For the CDR3, the DNA is TGTGCCCGTGACACATTGGACTGGGGGATACGCGACGAGACCGATAAACTCATCTTT.

This clone was observed at least ten times. The chain uses TRDV2 and TRDJ3, with TRDD3 matching over 7 bases. This CDR3 is 18 amino acids long. Germline CDR1 and CDR2: GEAIGNYY and EKD. The ends lost 1 base at V and 0 bases at J; junction bases unmatched: 5. The CDR3 spells CACDTAGGSSWDTRQMFF. CDR3 coding DNA: TGTGCCTGTGACACAGCTGGGGGCAGCTCCTGGGACACCCGACAGATGTTTTTC.

By share, this clone counts as medium-sized. This probably arose from a read error, given a far larger clone one base away. CDR3 in amino acids: CACDIWGNTDKLIF. The DNA for the CDR3 is TGTGCCTGTGACATCTGGGGGAACACCGATAAACTCATCTTT. V is TRDV2 and J is TRDJ1; 8 bases match TRDD3. The CDR3 consists of 14 residues. V gave up 2 bases and J gave up 0 bases; unmatched junction bases: 1. The germline V gene encodes CDR1 GEAIGNYY and CDR2 EKD.

This clone was found a few times. The TCRdb protein, from a much larger clone, departs from this DNA's translation at residue 8, likely by read error; the protein shown derives from the DNA. The chain has TRDV2 and TRDJ1; D not certain. There are 18 residues in the CDR3. Germline CDR1 GEAIGNYY, CDR2 EKD. Deletions cut 1 base from V and 0 bases from J, with 20 bases between. The CDR3 reads CACDTVKARGSYTDKLIF. CDR3 in DNA: TGTGCCTGTGACACGGTTAAAGCAAGGGGTTCGTACACCGATAAACTCATCTTT.

As regards this clone: The protein TCRdb lists belongs to a much larger clone and differs from this DNA's translation at residue 9, which points to a read error; the protein shown is made from the DNA. The chain links TRDV2 to TRDJ1; TRDD3 matches 7 bases. The V and J ends lost 0 bases and 0 bases, in that order; junction bases with no gene match: 9. This CDR3 contains 17 residues. The germline CDR1 and CDR2 sequences are GEAIGNYY and EKD. Written as DNA, the CDR3 is TGTGCCTGTGACACCGTACTGGGGTCTAAGTACACCGATAAACTCATCTTT. As protein: CACDTVLGSKYTDKLIF.

A few counts support this clone. This is likely an artifact of a read error, given a far larger clone one base away. The sample has other DNA sequences that encode this CDR3 too. The J gene is TRDJ1, the V gene TRDV2, with TRDD3 matching 10 bases. V shed 1 base and J 1 base; nucleotides not matched to a gene: 11. The germline CDR1 and CDR2 sequences are GEAIGNYY and EKD. There are 18 residues in the CDR3. This CDR3 is CACDTLRTGGYGTDKLIF. CDR3 coding DNA: TGTGCCTGTGACACTCTCAGGACCGGGGGATACGGCACCGATAAACTCATCTTT.